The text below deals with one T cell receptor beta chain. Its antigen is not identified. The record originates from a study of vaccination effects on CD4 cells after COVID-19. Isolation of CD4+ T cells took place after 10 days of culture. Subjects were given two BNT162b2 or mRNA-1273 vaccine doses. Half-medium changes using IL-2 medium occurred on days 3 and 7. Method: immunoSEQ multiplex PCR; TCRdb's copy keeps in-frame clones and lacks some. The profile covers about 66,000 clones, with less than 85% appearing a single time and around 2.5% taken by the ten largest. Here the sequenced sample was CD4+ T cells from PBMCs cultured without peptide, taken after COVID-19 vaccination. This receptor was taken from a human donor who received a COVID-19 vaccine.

The CDR3: CASSGRDRGFFGANVLTF. CDR3 nucleotide sequence: TGTGCCAGCAGCGGAAGGGACAGGGGTTTCTTTGGGGCCAACGTCCTGACTTTC. This chain connects TRBV9 to TRBJ2-6, with 10 bases fitting TRBD1. With 3 bases clipped from V and 3 bases from J, the junction kept 9 bases outside the gene matches. Germline lookup yields CDR1 SGDLS and CDR2 YYNGEE. This CDR3 has 18 amino acids.